This T cell receptor beta chain was observed in a study of tumor-infiltrating lymphocytes in primary liver carcinoma. Comment on this clonotype: Antigen: not known.

Study-level results: Since sampling was bulk and unsorted, CD4+ and CD8+ repertoires were not compared.

Total RNA (roughly 530 ng) served as template for TCR beta cDNA synthesis primed by a constant-region primer. The TCR beta library was amplified through three nested multiplex PCR rounds in a modified ARM-PCR procedure. TRBV1-TRBV30 forward primers paired with a C-beta reverse primer were used in the first two PCR rounds, which ran about 11 cycles each. TCRdb re-analysed the multiplex PCR reads in MiXCR, keeping a single row per CDR3 protein. In the table there are about 320,000 distinct CDR3 sequences, roughly three fifths of which are singletons. V lost 10 bases and J 2 bases, leaving 9 bases between the germline ends. This CDR3 contains 13 residues. CDR1 MDHEN and CDR2 SYDVKM come from the germline V gene. Unsorted whole blood supplied the RNA, and germline DNA was extracted too. Before the surgical procedure, about 4 milliliters of peripheral blood were collected.

Sequenced material: peripheral blood. The chain recombines TRBV28 with TRBJ2-6, with D perhaps TRBD2 (5 bases). This TCR was sampled from a woman aged 25 to 39 with primary liver carcinoma and hepatitis B virus infection. This CDR3 reads CATRRTGANVLTF. The CDR3 DNA sequence: TGTGCCACCCGGAGGACTGGGGCCAACGTCCTGACTTTC. The entire variable domain, with the rest obtained from reference TRBV28 and TRBJ2-6, is as follows: DVKVTQSSRYLVKRTGEKVFLECVQDMDHENMFWYRQDPGLGLRLIYFSYDVKMKEKGDIPEGYSVSREKKERFSLILESASTNQTSMYLCATRRTGANVLTFGAGSRLTVL.